This entry concerns a single T cell receptor beta chain. In the authors' workflow: Nucleated cell number was recorded as an estimate derived from reference gene primer amplification. The protocol was immunoSEQ multiplex PCR, while the TCRdb copy is restricted to in-frame clones and leaves out a portion. V and J calls and clone size are copied from that table; D and trimming were computed from the DNA. The sample holds approximately 150,000 clones; about nine tenths are singletons and the top ten take roughly 1%. This record belongs to a study of blood T cell repertoires in COVID-19. In the study overall: Both acute and convalescent COVID-19 samples were obtained from the United States, Italy and Spain. The cDNA or gDNA used as material had been derived from T cells, B-cell-depleted T cells, or PBMCs.

The source is a woman aged 45-59 years with acute or convalescent COVID-19. Source material: peripheral blood.

CDR3 in amino acids: CATSRDRETASSPLHF. The DNA for the CDR3 is TGTGCCACCAGCAGAGATCGGGAGACAGCCAGTTCACCCCTCCACTTT. The rearrangement links TRBV15 to TRBJ1-6; TRBD1 is a possible D gene (5 bases). Germline values: CDR1 LNHNV, CDR2 YYDKDF (reference sequence). The CDR3 is made up of 16 amino acids. V was shortened by 0 bases and J by 9 bases, with 15 bases between the two germline ends. The full variable domain, rest sourced from reference TRBV15 and TRBJ1-6, is DAMVIQNPRYQVTQFGKPVTLSCSQTLNHNVMYWYQQKSSQAPKLLFHYYDKDFNNEADTPDNFQSRRPNTSFCFLDIRSPGLGDTAMYLCATSRDRETASSPLHFGNGTRLTVT.